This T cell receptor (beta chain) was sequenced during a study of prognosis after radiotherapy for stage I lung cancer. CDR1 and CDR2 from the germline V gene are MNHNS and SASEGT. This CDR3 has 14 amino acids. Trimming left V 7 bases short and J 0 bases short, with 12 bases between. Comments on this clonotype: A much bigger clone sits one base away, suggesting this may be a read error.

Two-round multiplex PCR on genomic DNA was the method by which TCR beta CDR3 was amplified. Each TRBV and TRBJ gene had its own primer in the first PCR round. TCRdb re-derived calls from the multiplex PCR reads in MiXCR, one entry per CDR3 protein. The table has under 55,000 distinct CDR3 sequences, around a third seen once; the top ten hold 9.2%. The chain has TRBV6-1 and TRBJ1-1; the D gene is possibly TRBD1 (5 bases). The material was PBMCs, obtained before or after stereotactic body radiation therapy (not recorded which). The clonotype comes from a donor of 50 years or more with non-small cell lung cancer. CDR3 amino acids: CASNRGAMNTEAFF. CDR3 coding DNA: TGTGCCAGCAATCGTGGGGCTATGAACACTGAAGCTTTCTTT.